The source of this T cell receptor beta chain is a study of radiation and T cells in renal cell carcinoma (TCRdb year 2020). Looking at the study overall: The samples were obtained from a clinical trial, where primary renal cell carcinomas were treated with 15 Gy stereotactic body radiation therapy and then removed by nephrectomy 4 weeks afterward. TCR beta sequencing covered 53 samples in total, comprising some 26 tumors and about 27 peripheral blood samples. Across all 50 or so samples, several million unique CDR3 nucleotide sequences, encoding about 3,000,000 unique CDR3 amino acid sequences, were identified.

Remarks on this clone: The specificity of this receptor is unknown. Base qualities are not at hand, and no much larger clone is one base apart.

The CDR3, cysteine through phenylalanine, is 14 amino acids long. Of all the DNA, just the CDR3 is kept, 42 bases in frame from base 1. The V end loses 2 bases and the J end loses 1 base, and a stretch of 7 bases separates them. The germline V gene (reference sequence) sets CDR1 to SEHNR and CDR2 to FQNEAQ. Per the publication, the time point label means: baseline pretreatment blood. The sample's treatment or condition label, in plain terms: 15 Gy SBRT to primary tumor, nephrectomy 4 weeks later. To follow tumor-enriched clonotypes, serial peripheral blood was collected from radiation-treated patients at baseline and at 2 weeks and 4 weeks after SBRT. Renal cell carcinoma with clear cell pathology was present in all patients. The QIAamp DNA Blood Mini Kit (Qiagen) was used to prepare genomic DNA for TCR sequencing. Samples were included in the analyses only if all quality control checks were passed.

What the study reported, not specific to this receptor: In blood, the top tumor clonotypes increased from baseline to 2 weeks after radiation and then shrank by 4 weeks, which suggests a temporary expansion of tumor-resident clones. No pretreatment tumor biopsies were available, so the baseline intratumoral presence of clonotypes could not be determined. Changes in the blood repertoire were not tracked past 4 weeks after treatment. With a single-armed trial design, the study had no way to address how radiation dose or scheduling affects the TCR repertoire.

TCR beta libraries were generated from genomic DNA with the immunoSEQ kit, following the manufacturer's recommendations. To prepare the libraries, a first multiplex PCR with proprietary primers was run, followed by a second PCR that added unique barcodes, and a bead cleanup was done after each round. A positive control reaction and a negative control reaction, both provided in the kit, were run with every batch of samples. The final libraries underwent checking on an Agilent 4200 TapeStation D1000 ScreenTape, volumetric pooling, and quantification by qPCR. Sequencing was performed on an Illumina NextSeq500 with a MidOutput 150-cycle cartridge, and 156 Read1 and 15 Index1 cycles were run with kit custom primers. The pooled library was loaded at around 1 pM with an approximately 18% PhiX control spike-in. The published analysis was carried out like this. Vendor-processed data were analyzed in R, and a clonotype was defined as all T cells sharing the same CDR3 nucleotide sequence. In the clone abundance analyses, frequencies in each sample were normalized to that sample's 10,000 most abundant clones. Public T cell clones, which averaged fewer than five per sample, were removed prior to analysis. An abundance difference of at least 32-fold between compartments was the criterion for calling clonotypes tumor-enriched or baseline blood-enriched. Clonotypes expanded or contracted between blood time points were identified with a beta-binomial differential abundance model. Tumor-blood repertoire similarity was measured with the Baroni-Urbani and Buser coefficient, and group comparisons used two-tailed Wilcoxon tests in R. TCRdb holds this immuneACCESS table with in-frame rearrangements only. Some clones are missing; in checked studies, unresolved V genes explain under half, and the rest has no known cause. V, J and clone size are taken as reported in that table, and D and trimming were inferred from the DNA itself. This sample lists about 140,000 clones; approximately 82% were detected once. Around a quarter of the sample comes from the top ten.

The rearrangement joined TRBV7-9 to TRBJ2-3; no D gene is confidently identified. This clonotype originated in a woman aged 45 to 65 with renal cell carcinoma. This specimen was blood, taken from a patient whose treatment included radiotherapy and nephrectomy. The nucleotides read TGTGCCAGCAGCTTATCAATCGGCACAGATACGCAGTATTTT. It specifies CASSLSIGTDTQYF.